These T cell receptor beta chains were read from a single sample in a study of OX40 agonist ivuxolimab in advanced cancers. Produced via immunoSEQ multiplex PCR; TCRdb's table is partial and in-frame only. The sample shows 100,000 or so clones, under 95% of them seen only once. The source was CD4+ or CD8+ T cells sorted from blood, collected in a trial of the OX40 agonist ivuxolimab. These receptors were taken from an adult with an advanced solid tumor such as melanoma, head and neck, liver or kidney cancer. CDR3s include the opening cysteine and the closing phenylalanine or tryptophan. D genes are given only for firm matches. Clone size appears in some rows only: once, few, many, or a class for an expanded clone.

cdr3_length	clone_size	v_call	j_call	d_call	cdr3_nt	cdr3_aa
14	-	TRBV7-9	TRBJ1-1	-	TGTGCCAGCAGCGTCAGGTCTTGGGACACTGAAGCTTTCTTT	CASSVRSWDTEAFF
12	-	TRBV29-1	TRBJ2-1	TRBD1	TGCAGCGCCGGACAGGGGGTAGGTGAGCAGTTCTTC	CSAGQGVGEQFF
14	-	TRBV7-8	TRBJ2-3	-	TGTGCCAGCAGTTTCCAGGGGCTAGCGGATACGCAGTATTTT	CASSFQGLADTQYF
16	once	TRBV19	TRBJ2-2	TRBD1	TGTGCCAGTGACCGACAGGGGGCTATGAGAACCGGGGAGCTGTTTTTT	CASDRQGAMRTGELFF
14	-	TRBV5-4	TRBJ2-3	TRBD2	TGTGCCAGCAGCTTTTTAGCGGGAGAGGATACGCAGTATTTT	CASSFLAGEDTQYF
14	-	TRBV4-3	TRBJ2-3	-	TGCGCCAGCAGCCAAAGCACGGCGCCGGATACGCAGTATTTT	CASSQSTAPDTQYF
15	-	TRBV5-4	TRBJ2-1	TRBD2	TGTGCCAGCAGTCCGGGGACTAGCGATTACAATGAGCAGTTCTTC	CASSPGTSDYNEQFF
15	-	TRBV2	TRBJ2-1	TRBD2	TGTGCCAGCAGTGAACTAGCGGTTAGACATGGTGAGCAGTTCTTC	CASSELAVRHGEQFF
14	-	TRBV11-3	TRBJ2-7	TRBD2	TGTGCCAGCAGCCCGGGACTAGCGGGATCCATCCAGTACTTC	CASSPGLAGSIQYF
16	-	TRBV4-1	TRBJ1-5	TRBD1	TGCGCCAGCAGCCCACAAACAGGGGGCGGCAATCAGCCCCAGCATTTT	CASSPQTGGGNQPQHF
16	-	TRBV4-2	TRBJ2-3	-	TGTGCCAGCACCCCAGGACGCGAGGGTAGCACAGATACGCAGTATTTT	CASTPGREGSTDTQYF
15	-	TRBV11-3	TRBJ1-4	-	TGTGCCAGCAGCTTAGACGGAGTGATGGAGGAAAAACTGTTTTTT	CASSLDGVMEEKLFF
14	-	TRBV5-1	TRBJ2-3	-	TGCGCCAGCAGCTTGAGGACAGCTACAGATACGCAGTATTTT	CASSLRTATDTQYF
11	once	TRBV7-3	TRBJ2-7	-	TGTGCCAGCAGCCTCGGGGGCCAGCAGTACTTC	CASSLGGQQYF
13	-	TRBV7-2	TRBJ2-7	-	TGTGCCAGCAGCTTCCCCGGGGGCCTACGTTTAGACTTC	CASSFPGGLRLDF
15	once	TRBV5-4	TRBJ1-5	-	TGTGCCAGCAGCTTGGGTCCCGGCGGCAATCAGCCCCAGCATTTT	CASSLGPGGNQPQHF
16	few	TRBV5-1	TRBJ1-3	-	TGCGCCAGCAGCCCCGACGGGGTTAGCTCTGGAAACACCATATATTTT	CASSPDGVSSGNTIYF
14	-	TRBV6-5	TRBJ2-1	TRBD1	TGTGCCAGCAGTTACCAGGGGGCGACGAATGAGCAGTTCTTC	CASSYQGATNEQFF
17	-	TRBV10-3	TRBJ2-1	TRBD2	TGTGCCATCAGTGAGTTTACGACTAGCGGGAGGGCAAATGAGCAGTTCTTC	CAISEFTTSGRANEQFF
18	few	TRBV11-1	TRBJ2-7	-	TGTGCCAGCAGCTCACAGGGCGTTCCCCTGGACAACCCCTACGAGCAGTACTTC	CASSSQGVPLDNPYEQYF
15	once	TRBV19	TRBJ2-7	TRBD2	TGTGCCAGTAGTCCTCGGACTAGCGGGACCTACGAGCAGTACTTC	CASSPRTSGTYEQYF
13	-	TRBV19	TRBJ1-1	TRBD1	TGTGCCAGTAGTCAGGGGACAGGGCTTGAAGCTTTCTTT	CASSQGTGLEAFF
16	once	TRBV11-2	TRBJ1-3	-	TGTGCCAGCAGCTTAGATCGTGGAGGCTCTGGAAACACCATATATTTT	CASSLDRGGSGNTIYF
13	-	TRBV7-2	TRBJ2-5	-	TGTGCCAGCAGCTGGGGGCCTCAAGAGACCCAGTACTTC	CASSWGPQETQYF
16	-	TRBV27	TRBJ2-3	-	TGTGCCAGCAGTTTAGGCGGGACAACCTACACAGATACGCAGTATTTT	CASSLGGTTYTDTQYF
13	-	TRBV2	TRBJ2-7	TRBD1	TGTGCCAGCAGCGACAGGGGGCACTACGAGCAGTACTTC	CASSDRGHYEQYF
15	-	TRBV7-2	TRBJ1-2	TRBD1	TGTGCCAGCAGCTCGGACAGGGGGCGGGTGTATGGCTACACCTTC	CASSSDRGRVYGYTF
15	-	TRBV9	TRBJ2-7	-	TGTGCCAGCAGCGTAGACGCAGGATTCTCCTACGAGCAGTACTTC	CASSVDAGFSYEQYF
16	-	TRBV14	TRBJ1-2	-	TGTGCCAGCAGCCATACCGCACGATGGGATAACTATGGCTACACCTTC	CASSHTARWDNYGYTF
16	-	TRBV5-1	TRBJ2-3	TRBD1	TGCGCCAGCAGCTTGGAGTCAGGGGGTGTGGCAGGTACGCAGTATTTT	CASSLESGGVAGTQYF
14	-	TRBV7-9	TRBJ2-7	TRBD2	TGTGCCAGCAGCTTGAGCGGGGGCCCATACGAGCAGTACTTC	CASSLSGGPYEQYF
13	once	TRBV11-3	TRBJ1-1	-	TGTGCCAGCAGCGCTCGGGGAGGGACTGAAGCTTTCTTT	CASSARGGTEAFF
11	-	TRBV18	TRBJ2-7	-	TGTGCCAGCTCACCAGCCTACGAGCAGTACTTC	CASSPAYEQYF
13	-	TRBV28	TRBJ1-5	-	TGTGCCAGCACCTTGCGGGGCAGGGAGCCCCAGCATTTT	CASTLRGREPQHF
16	-	TRBV6-1	TRBJ2-7	TRBD1	TGTGCCAGCAGTGCCCCGGGACAGGGCATTAAAATCGAGCAGTACTTC	CASSAPGQGIKIEQYF